Below, 29 T cell receptor beta chains from the same sample are listed, as sequenced in a study of blood T cell repertoires in COVID-19. Produced via immunoSEQ multiplex PCR; TCRdb's table is partial and in-frame only. The data hold about 120,000 clones, with more than 70% observed a single time. Sequencing was performed on peripheral blood. The receptors originated from a woman in her 70s who had recovered from COVID-19.

The J gene is TRBJ2-7, the V gene TRBV6-6; D call uncertain. Germline V gene lookup returns CDR1 MNHNY and CDR2 SVGAGI (reference sequence). The CDR3 covers 14 residues. Between the trimmed V and J ends, which lost 5 bases and 2 bases, there was a span of 13 bases. DNA of the CDR3: TGTGCCAGCAGTCCACTAAAGAGTACCTACGAGCAGTACTTC. This codes for CASSPLKSTYEQYF.

The chain links TRBV10-3 to TRBJ2-3; 7 nucleotides align to TRBD1. This CDR3 region has 15 residues. The germline V gene encodes CDR1 ENHRY and CDR2 SYGVKD. V trimming: 4 bases; J trimming: 1 base; junction bases outside the gene matches: 5. CDR3 bases: TGTGCCATCAGTGGGAACAGGGGAGGCACAGATACGCAGTATTTT. Encoded protein: CAISGNRGGTDTQYF.

The chain combines TRBV2 with TRBJ2-2; 7 nucleotides align to TRBD1. Germline trimming cut 6 bases from V and 0 bases from J; bases unmatched to any gene: 7. The CDR3 has 16 amino acids. In germline, CDR1 is SNHLY, CDR2 FYNNEI. CDR3 sequence reads: CASSRDSLSNTGELFF. CDR3 DNA: TGTGCCAGCAGCAGGGACAGTCTATCGAACACCGGGGAGCTGTTTTTT.

This clone was recorded once. The V gene is TRBV4-3, the J gene TRBJ1-5, with 7 bases fitting TRBD1. The CDR3 length is 15 residues. With V trimmed by 4 bases and J by 6 bases, 9 bases remained unmatched. Germline-derived CDR1 and CDR2 are LGHNA and YSLEER. The CDR3 region has the DNA TGCGCCAGCAGCCCGGAGGCGGGACAGAGTCAGCCCCAGCATTTT. Its translation is CASSPEAGQSQPQHF.

The chain combines TRBV6-2 or TRBV6-3 with TRBJ2-5; TRBD2 is a possible D gene (8 bases). Looked up from germline, CDR1 is MNHEY and CDR2 is SVGEGT. This CDR3 contains 15 residues. The V end lost 2 bases, the J end lost 4 bases, and 14 bases lay between the germline ends. The CDR3 DNA is TGTGCCAGCAGTTACAAGGGGGCGGGAGGAGAGACCCAGTACTTC. This encodes CASSYKGAGGETQYF.

The V gene is TRBV7-8, the J gene TRBJ2-1, with 13 nucleotides matching TRBD2. After removal of 5 bases from V and 9 bases from J, the junction contained 10 bases not matched to a gene. The CDR3 contains 16 residues. The germline V gene encodes CDR1 SGHVS and CDR2 FQNEAQ. The CDR3 sequence is CASSPTSGGAYSEQFF. DNA for the CDR3: TGTGCCAGCAGCCCCACTAGCGGGGGGGCGTATAGTGAGCAGTTCTTC.

This clone was counted a few times. The chain couples TRBV28 to TRBJ2-2, with a weak D call TRBD2 (6 bases). This CDR3 has 19 residues. V gave up 2 bases and J gave up 2 bases, with 21 bases separating them. Germline V CDR1 and CDR2: MDHEN, SYDVKM. For the CDR3, the DNA is TGTGCCAGCAGTTTAGGCCCGCGGACGGGGAGGTTTAACACCGGGGAGCTGTTTTTT. This gives the protein CASSLGPRTGRFNTGELFF.

V usage is TRBV7-9 and J usage is TRBJ2-5; possibly TRBD1 for D (6 bases). The germline gives CDR1 SEHNR, CDR2 FQNEAQ (reference sequence). Between the trimmed V and J ends, which lost 3 bases and 0 bases, there was a span of 8 bases. The CDR3 covers 14 residues. The CDR3 protein is CASSFGQNQETQYF. For the CDR3, the DNA is TGTGCCAGCAGCTTCGGACAGAACCAAGAGACCCAGTACTTC. Complete variable domain (other parts from reference TRBV7-9 and TRBJ2-5): DTGVSQNPRHKITKRGQNVTFRCDPISEHNRLYWYRQTLGQGPEFLTYFQNEAQLEKSRLLSDRFSAERPKGSFSTLEIQRTEQGDSAMYLCASSFGQNQETQYFGPGTRLLVL.

V is TRBV29-1 and J is TRBJ2-5; 9 positions match TRBD2. The CDR3 is 13 residues long. The trim removed 7 bases at V and 4 bases at J, leaving 7 bases unmatched. Per the germline V gene, CDR1 is SQVTM and CDR2 is ANQGSEA. CDR3 sequence: CSGSGSGSETQYF. The CDR3 coding sequence is TGCAGCGGTAGCGGGAGCGGTTCAGAGACCCAGTACTTC.

Details on this clone: Compared with germline, one end of the junction differs, possibly owing to a read error. The chain combines TRBV7-9 with TRBJ2-1, with 11 bases fitting TRBD2. The CDR3 runs 15 residues. Germline V lookup: CDR1 SEHNR, CDR2 FQNEAQ (reference sequence). CDR3 DNA sequence: TGTGCCAGCACCTTAGCGGGAGGGATTAGGGATGAGCAGTTCTTC. Residues: CASTLAGGIRDEQFF.

The chain employs TRBV28 and TRBJ2-2; perhaps TRBD1 as D (6 bases). Deletions cut 4 bases from V and 4 bases from J, with 7 bases between. Germline CDR1 reads MDHEN; CDR2 reads SYDVKM. CDR3 length: 13 amino acids. CDR3 DNA: TGTGCCAGCAGTTACAGGGTCACCGGGGAGCTGTTTTTT. The encoded protein is CASSYRVTGELFF.

This sequence joins TRBV28 and TRBJ1-5, with 8 bases fitting TRBD1. Losses at the gene ends were 1 base for V and 6 bases for J; bases not matched to a gene: 11. The CDR3 has 17 residues. Germline V gene lookup returns CDR1 MDHEN and CDR2 SYDVKM. Here the CDR3 DNA reads TGTGCCAGCAGTTTATCGGCAGCTCAGGGGGCTAGTCAGCCCCAGCATTTT. Its protein product is CASSLSAAQGASQPQHF.

In its sample, this clone was seen once. The chain employs TRBV4-1 and TRBJ2-4, with D tentatively TRBD1 (6 bases). This CDR3 has 16 amino acids. Looked up from germline, CDR1 is MGHRA and CDR2 is YSYEKL. The V gene lost 0 bases and the J gene lost 3 bases, with 12 bases spanning the gap. This chain's CDR3 is CASSQDRGLGKNIQYF. CDR3 nucleotide sequence: TGCGCCAGCAGCCAAGATAGGGGGTTAGGCAAAAACATTCAGTACTTC.

This clone was detected once. This chain links TRBV5-4 with TRBJ2-1, with 7 positions matching TRBD2. In germline, CDR1 is SGHNT, CDR2 YYREEE (reference sequence). The CDR3 totals 15 residues. The junction had 3 bases not matched to a gene; V was cut back by 0 bases and J by 3 bases. The DNA of the CDR3 is TGTGCCAGCAGCTTGGGTGCTAGCGGCTACAATGAGCAGTTCTTC. Protein: CASSLGASGYNEQFF. Looking up the rest from reference TRBV5-4 and TRBJ2-1 gives the full variable domain: ETGVTQSPTHLIKTRGQQVTLRCSSQSGHNTVSWYQQALGQGPQFIFQYYREEENGRGNFPPRFSGLQFPNYSSELNVNALELDDSALYLCASSLGASGYNEQFFGPGTRLTVL.

V and J are TRBV6-5 and TRBJ1-3, with 11 bases fitting TRBD1. CDR1 is MNHEY and CDR2 is SVGAGI in the germline V gene. CDR3 length: 15 amino acids. V gave up 7 bases and J gave up 1 base; unmatched junction bases: 3. The CDR3 loop is CASKDRGLSGNTIYF. CDR3 nucleotide sequence: TGTGCCAGCAAGGACAGGGGGCTGTCTGGAAACACCATATATTTT.

This chain uses TRBV5-1 with TRBJ2-5; perhaps TRBD2 as D (5 bases). Germline values: CDR1 SGHRS, CDR2 YFSETQ. The V end lost 2 bases, the J end lost 5 bases, and 13 bases lay between the germline ends. This CDR3 is 14 amino acids long. The CDR3 nucleotides read TGCGCCAGCAGCTTTAGAGGGTTTGGGGAGACCCAGTACTTC. Translated, it gives CASSFRGFGETQYF.

V usage is TRBV28 and J usage is TRBJ1-2; 7 positions agree with TRBD1. The CDR3 is made up of 15 amino acids. The V gene's germline CDR1 is MDHEN and CDR2 SYDVKM. The junction had 7 bases not matched to a gene; V was cut back by 2 bases and J by 4 bases. The CDR3 DNA sequence: TGTGCCAGCAGTTTAAGGCAGGGGGGCGGCTATGGCTACACCTTC. Translated, it gives CASSLRQGGGYGYTF.

Only one count was recorded for this clone. The V and J genes are TRBV12-3 or TRBV12-4 and TRBJ1-2, with a weak D call TRBD1 (5 bases). V gave up 5 bases and J gave up 4 bases, with 8 bases separating them. The CDR3 runs to 12 residues. In DNA, the CDR3 is TGTGCCAGCAGTCCAGGGTTCTATGGCTACACCTTC. Translated: CASSPGFYGYTF.

This clone was found a few times. This sequence joins TRBV7-2 and TRBJ1-2, with D tentatively TRBD1 (6 bases). Germline lookup yields CDR1 SGHTA and CDR2 FQGNSA. The V end was cut by 5 bases, the J end by 0 bases, with 22 bases between. The CDR3 spans 18 residues. CDR3 sequence: CASSPREQGVPSNYGYTF. DNA of the CDR3: TGTGCCAGCAGCCCCCGGGAACAGGGAGTTCCTTCTAACTATGGCTACACCTTC.

The chain has TRBV4-2 and TRBJ1-2; possibly TRBD1 for D (5 bases). This CDR3 has 16 residues. Germline V lookup: CDR1 LGHNA, CDR2 YNFKEQ. Trimming pared 4 bases from V and 7 bases from J, leaving 22 bases between. CDR3 amino acids: CASSLGGRGDRGGYTF. The CDR3 DNA follows: TGTGCCAGCAGCCTCGGCGGGAGGGGTGATAGGGGTGGCTACACCTTC.

The genes are TRBV6-2 or TRBV6-3 and TRBJ2-1; 14 positions match TRBD2. CDR3 size: 19 residues. V dropped 0 bases and J dropped 5; count of bases not matched to a gene: 9. Germline-derived CDR1 and CDR2 are MNHEY and SVGEGT. CDR3 loop: CASSYSLGTSGGVDNEQFF. CDR3 DNA sequence: TGTGCCAGCAGTTACTCCCTCGGGACTAGCGGGGGCGTCGACAATGAGCAGTTCTTC.

The chain has TRBV7-2 and TRBJ2-3; 8 positions agree with TRBD1. Germline CDR1 reads SGHTA; CDR2 reads FQGNSA. The CDR3 covers 14 residues. Trimming at V came to 6 bases and at J to 1 base, leaving 3 bases not matched to a gene. CDR3 sequence (DNA): TGTGCCAGCAGGCAGACAGGGGGCACAGATACGCAGTATTTT. This codes for CASRQTGGTDTQYF.

The J gene is TRBJ2-7, the V gene TRBV10-1, with 8 bases identical to TRBD2. CDR1 and CDR2 from the germline V gene are WNHNN and SYGVQD (reference sequence). J gave up 4 bases and V 5 bases, and 13 bases lay outside the gene matches. The CDR3 has 16 residues. For the CDR3, the DNA is TGCGCCAGCAGTTTTGGCGGGAGGTCAAGGGTTTACGAGCAGTACTTC. This translates into CASSFGGRSRVYEQYF.

CDR3 DNA sequence: TGTGCCAGCTCACCAGGTAACGCAGCGCTCGAGCAGTACTTC. This translates into CASSPGNAALEQYF. V usage is TRBV18 and J usage is TRBJ2-7, with D unclear. V lost 2 bases and J lost 6, with 14 bases in between. This CDR3 is 14 amino acids long. CDR1 and CDR2 from the germline V gene are KGHSH and LQKENI.

A single count supports this clone. The J gene is TRBJ1-1, the V gene TRBV7-2; D call uncertain. V gave up 5 bases and J gave up 0 bases, with 7 bases separating them. The CDR3 has 13 amino acids. Germline V gene sequence: CDR1 SGHTA, CDR2 FQGNSA. CDR3: CASSAQMNTEAFF. The CDR3 DNA reads TGTGCCAGCAGCGCCCAGATGAACACTGAAGCTTTCTTT.

The chain links TRBV12-3 or TRBV12-4 to TRBJ1-5, with a tentative D call TRBD1 (5 bases). V was trimmed by 3 bases and J by 9 bases, leaving 12 bases between them. The CDR3 sequence is 13 residues long. The CDR3 coding sequence is TGTGCCAGCAGTTTGAGGCAGGGTCGGCCCCAGCATTTT. Encoded protein: CASSLRQGRPQHF.

This sequence joins TRBV7-2 and TRBJ2-7, with unresolved D. Germline CDR1 and CDR2: SGHTA and FQGNSA. The CDR3 is 13 amino acids. Trimming left V 5 bases short and J 5 bases short, with 13 bases between. This CDR3 is CASSPETRNEQYF. CDR3 coding DNA: TGTGCCAGCAGCCCGGAGACCCGTAACGAGCAGTACTTC.

The chain links TRBV12-3 or TRBV12-4 to TRBJ2-3; D remains unclear. CDR3 length: 12 residues. V was pared by 3 bases and J by 2 bases, with 3 bases between. CDR3 nucleotides: TGTGCCAGCAGTTTCTTCACAGATACGCAGTATTTT. Translated: CASSFFTDTQYF.

This sequence joins TRBV19 and TRBJ2-1, with 14 bases matching TRBD2. V trimming: 7 bases; J trimming: 9 bases; junction bases outside the gene matches: 14. Per germline, CDR1 LNHDA and CDR2 SQIVND (reference sequence). CDR3 length equals 17 residues. The CDR3: CASKGTSGSGGGGEQFF. The CDR3 DNA reads as TGTGCCAGTAAAGGGACTAGCGGGAGTGGGGGGGGAGGTGAGCAGTTCTTC.